This T cell receptor beta chain was profiled in a study of blood T cells in healthy people across ages. Broader study findings: Naive CD4+ cells and diversity were both higher in long-lived donors than in aged donors.

CDR1 and CDR2 from the germline V gene are SGHTA and FQGNSA. The CDR3 consists of 14 residues. With 2 bases clipped from V and 5 bases from J, the junction kept 4 bases outside the gene matches. This clonotype came up a few times. Its antigen is not identified. PCR was performed a second time for about 7 to 12 cycles using a sample-barcoded 5' primer and a J-beta primer mix. Sequencing of every sample gave 2.5 million or more CDR3-containing paired-end reads. One entry per CDR3 protein results from TCRdb running MiXCR on the 5' RACE reads. The top ten clones hold about 4% of a sample with over a million distinct CDR3 sequences, 35% to 45% of them seen once.

J is TRBJ2-7 and V is TRBV7-2, with 9 bases aligning to TRBD1. The sequenced sample consisted of blood. This sequence was found in a woman in her late teens or twenties in good health. The DNA for the CDR3 is TGTGCCAGCAGCTTACGACAGGGGGTCCACGAGCAGTACTTC. This translates into CASSLRQGVHEQYF.